Presented here are 17 T cell receptor beta chains from one specimen sequenced in a study of blood T cell repertoires in COVID-19. Using immunoSEQ multiplex PCR, the repertoire was profiled, and TCRdb retains in-frame clones only, with some absent. The sample lists over 75,000 clones; 85% to 95% were seen once. Sequenced sample: peripheral blood. These receptors were taken from a man aged 55 to 70 with acute or convalescent COVID-19.

This clone came up once. The rearrangement links TRBV7-9 to TRBJ2-5; 8 nucleotides agree with TRBD1. Germline CDR1 SEHNR, CDR2 FQNEAQ (reference sequence). V lost 5 bases to trimming and J lost 5 bases; unmatched junction nucleotides: 10. CDR3 length: 15 residues. This CDR3 is CASSRIRGPGETQYF. For the CDR3, the DNA is TGTGCCAGCAGCCGTATCAGGGGGCCTGGGGAGACCCAGTACTTC.

The V gene is TRBV11-1, the J gene TRBJ1-2; 8 bases fit TRBD1. CDR3 size: 14 residues. Germline values: CDR1 SGHAT, CDR2 FQDESV (reference sequence). V gave up 5 bases and J gave up 3 bases; unmatched junction bases: 5. CDR3 residues: CASSEGQAHYGYTF. CDR3 in DNA: TGTGCCAGCAGCGAGGGACAGGCCCACTATGGCTACACCTTC.

The chain uses TRBV29-1 and TRBJ2-7, with 14 bases that match TRBD2. Germline V gene data show CDR1 as SQVTM and CDR2 as ANQGSEA. V trimming: 6 bases; J trimming: 3 bases; junction bases outside the gene matches: 4. The CDR3 contains 14 residues. The CDR3 sequence is CSVRGTSGSYEQYF. The CDR3 coding sequence is TGCAGCGTCCGAGGGACTAGCGGGAGCTACGAGCAGTACTTC.

In the case of this clone: A junction boundary mismatches the germline segment, possibly from a read error. The V call is TRBV25-1, the J call TRBJ2-5; D possibly corresponds to TRBD1 (5 bases). CDR1 and CDR2 (germline): MGHDK, SYGVNS. The CDR3 has 11 amino acids. The CDR3 protein is CASSEVAGIHF. The DNA of the CDR3 is TGTGCCAGCAGTGAAGTGGCAGGGATTCACTTC.

This sequence joins TRBV5-8 and TRBJ2-1; TRBD1 aligns across 10 bases. CDR1 is SGHTS, CDR2 YDEGEE, per germline. The length of the CDR3 is 14 residues. V lost 4 bases to trimming and J lost 9 bases; unmatched junction nucleotides: 7. CDR3 coding DNA: TGTGCCAGCAGCCCCGGGACAGGGGTCATTGAGCAGTTCTTC. Translating it yields CASSPGTGVIEQFF. The full variable domain, its missing parts supplied by reference TRBV5-8 and TRBJ2-1, is EAGVTQSPTHLIKTRGQQATLRCSPISGHTSVYWYQQALGLGLQFLLWYDEGEERNRGNFPPRFSGRQFPNYSSELNVNALELEDSALYLCASSPGTGVIEQFFGPGTRLTVL.

V gene TRBV9 combines with J gene TRBJ2-1; D might be TRBD2 (5 bases). Germline CDR1 is SGDLS and CDR2 is YYNGEE. V gave up 0 bases and J gave up 10 bases, with 11 bases separating them. The CDR3 extends over 13 amino acids. CDR3: CASSVVDPGEQFF. The CDR3 coding sequence is TGTGCCAGCAGCGTAGTAGACCCGGGGGAGCAGTTCTTC.

The J gene is TRBJ2-5, the V gene TRBV13, with unresolved D. The V gene lost 2 bases and the J gene lost 4 bases, with 14 bases spanning the gap. CDR1 is PRHDT and CDR2 is FYEKMQ in the germline V gene (reference sequence). The CDR3 covers 15 residues. This CDR3 reads CASSLNQVEGETQYF. As DNA, the CDR3 is TGTGCCAGCAGCTTAAATCAGGTCGAAGGAGAGACCCAGTACTTC.

This chain links TRBV9 with TRBJ2-2; no firm D call. Looked up from germline, CDR1 is SGDLS and CDR2 is YYNGEE. Trimming took 0 bases from V and 8 from J, leaving 14 bases between them. The length of the CDR3 is 15 residues. Here the CDR3 DNA reads TGTGCCAGCAGCGTAGGACCTGACTTCAGAGGGGAGCTGTTTTTT. Its translation: CASSVGPDFRGELFF. Looking up the rest from reference TRBV9 and TRBJ2-2 gives the full variable domain: DSGVTQTPKHLITATGQRVTLRCSPRSGDLSVYWYQQSLDQGLQFLIQYYNGEERAKGNILERFSAQQFPDLHSELNLSSLELGDSALYFCASSVGPDFRGELFFGEGSRLTVL.

The chain joins TRBV20-1 to TRBJ2-7, with D possibly being TRBD2 (5 bases). The CDR3 has 14 amino acids. Germline V CDR1 and CDR2: DFQATT, SNEGSKA (reference sequence). Trimming took 3 bases from V and 0 from J, leaving 12 bases between them. The CDR3 coding sequence is TGCAGTGCTAGTGGACTGCAACACTCCTACGAGCAGTACTTC. Amino acids: CSASGLQHSYEQYF.

The gene calls are TRBV11-3 and TRBJ2-7; 8 bases agree with TRBD1. J was trimmed by 3 bases and V by 4 bases; bases with no gene match: 8. The CDR3 totals 15 residues. Germline lookup yields CDR1 SGHNT and CDR2 YENEEA. CDR3 protein: CASSSPGTGFYEQYF. The DNA of the CDR3 is TGTGCCAGCAGCTCCCCCGGGACAGGATTCTACGAGCAGTACTTC.

The chain uses TRBV11-3 and TRBJ2-7; D is possibly TRBD2 (6 bases). Deletions cut 4 bases from V and 1 base from J, with 8 bases between. The V gene's germline CDR1 is SGHNT and CDR2 YENEEA. The CDR3 length is 13 residues. The CDR3 loop is CASSSEGSYEQYF. DNA for the CDR3: TGTGCCAGCAGCTCGGAGGGATCCTACGAGCAGTACTTC.

V usage is TRBV11-1 and J usage is TRBJ2-2; D perhaps matches TRBD2 (7 bases). Between the trimmed V and J ends, which lost 1 base and 4 bases, there was a span of 13 bases. The length of the CDR3 is 16 residues. Germline loops: CDR1 SGHAT, CDR2 FQDESV (reference sequence). The CDR3 is CASSLDRAGATGELFF. The CDR3 coding sequence is TGTGCCAGCAGCTTAGACAGGGCGGGGGCCACCGGGGAGCTGTTTTTT.

This clone was found a few times. The V and J genes are TRBV5-1 and TRBJ2-5; 9 bases agree with TRBD1. The CDR3 has 14 residues. CDR1 SGHRS and CDR2 YFSETQ come from the germline V gene. The junction had 4 bases not matched to a gene; V was cut back by 2 bases and J by 5 bases. CDR3: CASSLQGAEETQYF. The CDR3 DNA is TGCGCCAGCAGCTTACAGGGGGCGGAGGAGACCCAGTACTTC.

V is TRBV2 and J is TRBJ1-5; D is unresolved. The CDR3 loop spans 14 amino acids. V lost 1 base to trimming and J lost 0 bases, with 4 bases between them. The germline V gene has CDR1 SNHLY and CDR2 FYNNEI. The CDR3 region is CASSEVNSNQPQHF. The DNA of the CDR3 is TGTGCCAGCAGTGAAGTAAATAGCAATCAGCCCCAGCATTTT.

The J gene is TRBJ1-1, the V gene TRBV19, with 8 positions matching TRBD1. V dropped 4 bases and J dropped 4; count of bases not matched to a gene: 5. The length of the CDR3 is 14 residues. Germline V CDR1 and CDR2: LNHDA, SQIVND (reference sequence). The CDR3 DNA follows: TGTGCCAGTAGTACGACAGGGGAAGGCACTGAAGCTTTCTTT. Encoded protein: CASSTTGEGTEAFF.

The V and J genes are TRBV6-5 and TRBJ1-4, with a tentative D call TRBD1 (6 bases). The germline V gene has CDR1 MNHEY and CDR2 SVGAGI. The CDR3 is 14 amino acids. V was trimmed by 6 bases and J by 7 bases, leaving 15 bases between them. DNA of the CDR3: TGTGCCAGCAGGGGGGCTGGAGGTGGTGAAAAACTGTTTTTT. This sequence encodes CASRGAGGGEKLFF.

The chain links TRBV11-2 to TRBJ1-3; tentatively, D is TRBD1 (6 bases). Germline V gives CDR1 SGHAT, CDR2 FQNNGV. Trimming took 0 bases from V and 3 from J, leaving 9 bases between them. The CDR3 contains 15 residues. In nucleotides, the CDR3 is TGTGCCAGCAGCTTAGATGGACAGCTTGGAAACACCATATATTTT. Translating it yields CASSLDGQLGNTIYF.